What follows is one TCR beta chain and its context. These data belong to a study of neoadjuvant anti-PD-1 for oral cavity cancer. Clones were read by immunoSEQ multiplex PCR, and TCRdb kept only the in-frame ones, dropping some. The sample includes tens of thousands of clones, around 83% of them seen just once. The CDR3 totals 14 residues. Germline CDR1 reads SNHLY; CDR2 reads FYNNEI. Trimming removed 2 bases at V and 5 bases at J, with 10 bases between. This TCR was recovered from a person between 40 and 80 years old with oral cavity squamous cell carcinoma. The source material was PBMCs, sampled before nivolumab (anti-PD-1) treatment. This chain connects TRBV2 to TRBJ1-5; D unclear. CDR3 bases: TGTGCCAGCAGTGAAAACCTAAACTATCAGCCCCAGCATTTT. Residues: CASSENLNYQPQHF.